Included here is one T cell receptor beta chain sequence, with context. Its target is unknown. The entry originates in a study of shared clonotypes between healthy human individuals. Study-wide results and caveats: Non-shared clonotypes showed lower generation probabilities than clonotypes common to all four donors.

Per the original data handling: ImmunoSEQ supplied junction-only sequences lacking quality scores, so filtering was different. The data were produced by immunoSEQ multiplex PCR, yet TCRdb's version contains in-frame clones alone and is incomplete. V, J and clone size are those of that table, while D and trimming were read from the DNA. This sample yields roughly 2,500,000 clones, of which 93% are seen a single time; roughly 0.36% belongs to the top ten. The ends were cut back, 8 bases at V and 2 bases at J, with 6 bases in the middle. CDR3 size: 11 residues. CDR1 and CDR2 from the germline V gene are ENHRY and SYGVKD. A split of CD4+ cells into CD45RA+ naive and CD45RA-negative memory subsets was performed.

Material: naive CD4+ T cells from PBMCs. Described subset: CD45RA+ positively selected. The TCR originated in a man between 18 and 29 years old in good health. Some clones in this sample may be carry-over from other donors' samples. The chain joins TRBV10-3 to TRBJ2-5; D is ambiguous. The CDR3 protein is CAIGFQETQYF. Written as DNA, the CDR3 is TGTGCCATCGGGTTTCAAGAGACCCAGTACTTC.